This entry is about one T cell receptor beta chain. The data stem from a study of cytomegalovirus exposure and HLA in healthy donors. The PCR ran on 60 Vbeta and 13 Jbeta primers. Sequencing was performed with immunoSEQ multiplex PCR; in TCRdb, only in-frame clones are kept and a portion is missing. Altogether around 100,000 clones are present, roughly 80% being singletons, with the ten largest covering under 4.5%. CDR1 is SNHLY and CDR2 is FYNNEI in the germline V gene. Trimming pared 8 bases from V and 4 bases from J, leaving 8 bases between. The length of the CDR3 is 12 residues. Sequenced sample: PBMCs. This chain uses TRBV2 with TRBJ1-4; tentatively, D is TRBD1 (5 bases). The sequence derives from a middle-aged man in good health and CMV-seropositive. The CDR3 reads CASGQGNEKLFF. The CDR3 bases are TGTGCCAGCGGGCAGGGTAATGAAAAACTGTTTTTT.